The clone carrying this T cell receptor (beta chain) showed up just a few times. The data stem from a study of T-cell reconstitution after alpha-beta-depleted transplantation in children. Unique molecular identifiers featured in how the TCRbeta library was prepared. MiXCR, run by TCRdb on the PCR reads, gives a single entry per CDR3 protein. Altogether almost 500,000 distinct CDR3 sequences are present, under 15% being singletons, with the ten largest covering under 7%. V was pared by 7 bases and J by 0 bases, with 7 bases between. The germline V gene has CDR1 MNHEY and CDR2 SVGEGT. The CDR3 sequence is 13 residues long.

This sequence joins TRBV6-2 or TRBV6-3 and TRBJ2-1, with TRBD2 as a possible D gene (5 bases). The sequence derives from a human donor who donated a stem cell graft to a child with combined immunodeficiency. Sequences were derived from PBMCs from the stem cell graft donor, sampled from the stem cell graft. The CDR3 DNA follows: TGTGCCAGCAACCGGGACTCCTACAATGAGCAGTTCTTC. Protein sequence: CASNRDSYNEQFF.